This record concerns one TCR beta chain sequence. The antigen is not known. Assay used: immunoSEQ multiplex PCR; TCRdb lists only in-frame clones, some missing. The sample includes roughly 200,000 clones, approximately 92% of them seen just once. Germline values: CDR1 SGHVS, CDR2 FQNEAQ. CDR3 length: 14 amino acids. The germline V and J ends were trimmed by 5 bases and 1 base, with 9 bases remaining between them. The data derive from a study of T cell responses to AZD1222 COVID-19 vaccine. Study-wide context: Pooled together were second doses at about 4 or about 12 weeks.

Points from the study as a whole: Repertoires in all cases were sampled only once the peak T cell response had passed. In the spike-specific TCR repertoire, nearly half reportedly target unmutated variant regions. Most donors were white British and more were female, and clonal diversity was possibly underestimated.

The chain carries TRBV7-8 and TRBJ1-5; D gene uncertain. The origin of this receptor is an adult in good health. The material was peripheral blood, obtained on day 0 of AZD1222 vaccination. The CDR3 protein is CASSVLFSNQPQHF. In nucleotides, the CDR3 is TGTGCCAGCAGCGTCCTTTTCAGCAATCAGCCCCAGCATTTT. Combining the CDR3 with reference TRBV7-8 and TRBJ1-5 gives the whole variable domain GAGVSQSPRYKVAKRGQDVALRCDPISGHVSLFWYQQALGQGPEFLTYFQNEAQLDKSGLPSDRFFAERPEGSVSTLKIQRTQQEDSAVYLCASSVLFSNQPQHFGDGTRLSIL.